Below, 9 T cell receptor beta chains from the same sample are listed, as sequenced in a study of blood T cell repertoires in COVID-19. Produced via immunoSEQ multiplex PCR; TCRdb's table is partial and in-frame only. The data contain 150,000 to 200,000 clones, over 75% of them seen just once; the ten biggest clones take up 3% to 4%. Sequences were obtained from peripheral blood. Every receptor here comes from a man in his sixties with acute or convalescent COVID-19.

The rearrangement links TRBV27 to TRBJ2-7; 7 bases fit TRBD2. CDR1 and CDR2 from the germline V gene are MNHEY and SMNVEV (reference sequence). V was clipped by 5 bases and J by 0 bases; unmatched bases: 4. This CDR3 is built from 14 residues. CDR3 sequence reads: CASSLAEGSYEQYF. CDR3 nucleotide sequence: TGTGCCAGCAGTCTAGCGGAGGGCTCCTACGAGCAGTACTTC.

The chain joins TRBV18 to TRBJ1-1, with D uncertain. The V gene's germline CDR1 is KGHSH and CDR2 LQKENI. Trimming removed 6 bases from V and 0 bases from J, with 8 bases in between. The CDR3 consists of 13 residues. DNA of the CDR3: TGTGCCAGCTCGGCAACCATGAACACTGAAGCTTTCTTT. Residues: CASSATMNTEAFF.

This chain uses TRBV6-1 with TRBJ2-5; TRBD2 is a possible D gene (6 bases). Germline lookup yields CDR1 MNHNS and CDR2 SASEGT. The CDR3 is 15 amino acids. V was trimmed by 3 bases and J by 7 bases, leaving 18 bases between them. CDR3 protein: CASSEAAGPRLTQYF. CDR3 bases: TGTGCCAGCAGTGAGGCGGCGGGGCCCAGGCTGACCCAGTACTTC.

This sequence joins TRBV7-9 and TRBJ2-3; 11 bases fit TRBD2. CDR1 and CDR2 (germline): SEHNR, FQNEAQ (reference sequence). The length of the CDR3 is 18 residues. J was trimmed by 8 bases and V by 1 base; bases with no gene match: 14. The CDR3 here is CASSLVAERTSGPVTQYF. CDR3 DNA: TGTGCCAGCAGCTTAGTCGCTGAACGGACTAGCGGGCCTGTTACGCAGTATTTT.

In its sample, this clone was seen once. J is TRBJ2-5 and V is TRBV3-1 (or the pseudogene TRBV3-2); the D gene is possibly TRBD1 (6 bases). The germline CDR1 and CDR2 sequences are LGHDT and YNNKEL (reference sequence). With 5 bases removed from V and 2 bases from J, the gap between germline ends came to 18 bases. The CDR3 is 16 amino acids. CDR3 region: CASSRGSGASQETQYF. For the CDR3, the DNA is TGTGCCAGCAGCAGGGGGAGTGGGGCCTCACAAGAGACCCAGTACTTC.

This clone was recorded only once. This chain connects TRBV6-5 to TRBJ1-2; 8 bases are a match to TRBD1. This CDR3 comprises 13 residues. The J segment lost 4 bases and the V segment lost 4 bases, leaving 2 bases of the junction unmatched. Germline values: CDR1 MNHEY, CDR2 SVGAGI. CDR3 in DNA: TGTGCCAGCAGTTCGACAGGGGTCTATGGCTACACCTTC. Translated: CASSSTGVYGYTF.

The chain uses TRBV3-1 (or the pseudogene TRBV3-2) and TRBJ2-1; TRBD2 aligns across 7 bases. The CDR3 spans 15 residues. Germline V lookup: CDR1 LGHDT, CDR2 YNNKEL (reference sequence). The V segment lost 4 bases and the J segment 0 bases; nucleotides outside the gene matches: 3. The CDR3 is CASSLRTSSYNEQFF. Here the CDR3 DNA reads TGTGCCAGCAGCCTCCGGACTAGCTCCTACAATGAGCAGTTCTTC.

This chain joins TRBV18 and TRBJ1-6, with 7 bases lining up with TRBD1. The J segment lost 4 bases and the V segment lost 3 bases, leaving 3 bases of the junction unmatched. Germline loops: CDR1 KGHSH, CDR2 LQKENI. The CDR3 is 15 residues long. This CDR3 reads CASSPGTEYNSPLHF. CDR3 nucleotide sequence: TGTGCCAGCTCACCTGGGACAGAATATAATTCACCCCTCCACTTT.

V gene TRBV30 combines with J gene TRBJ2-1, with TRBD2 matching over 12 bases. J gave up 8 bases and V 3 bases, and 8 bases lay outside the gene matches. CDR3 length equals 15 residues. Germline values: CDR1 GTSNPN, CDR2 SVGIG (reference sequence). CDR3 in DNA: TGTGCCTGGAGGGGACGACTAGCGGGAGTCCATGAGCAGTTCTTC. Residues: CAWRGRLAGVHEQFF.